This TCR beta chain derives from a study of technical replicates of blood from a few donors. This clone was found once. Trimming shortened V by 2 bases and J by 10 bases, and 20 bases separated the two germline ends. Germline CDR1 and CDR2: MDHEN and SYDVKM. This CDR3 is built from 15 residues. TCRdb keeps only in-frame clones here, not all; method: immunoSEQ multiplex PCR. There are about 85,000 clones in the sample; just under 95% occur only once, and about 0.25% lies in the top ten. The chain employs TRBV28 and TRBJ2-5; TRBD1 is a possible D gene (5 bases). The specimen was T cells isolated from PBMCs. The source is a human donor in good health. The CDR3, as DNA: TGTGCCAGCAGTTTAGGTAACCCCACCCAGGGCAGCCAGTACTTC. It is translated as CASSLGNPTQGSQYF.